These T cell receptor beta chains were read from a single sample in a study of cytomegalovirus exposure and HLA in healthy donors. Sequencing used immunoSEQ multiplex PCR; TCRdb keeps in-frame clones, though not all of them. This table lists about 160,000 clones. Input material: PBMCs. The receptor source for this set is a young man in good health and CMV-seronegative. CDR3s include the opening cysteine and the closing phenylalanine or tryptophan. Each record gives: V gene, J gene, D gene, CDR3 protein, CDR3 DNA. D genes are given only for firm matches.

>TRBV4-2|TRBJ2-1|.
CASSQGSGEQFF
TGTGCCAGCAGCCAAGGGTCAGGTGAGCAGTTCTTC
>TRBV21-1|TRBJ2-3|.
CASLTCWGRVDTQYF
TGTGCCAGCCTTACGTGTTGGGGGCGGGTAGATACGCAGTATTTT
>TRBV27|TRBJ2-7|.
CASSLSLGTEQYF
TGTGCCAGCAGTTTATCACTAGGTACCGAGCAGTACTTC
>TRBV5-4|TRBJ1-1|.
CASSQGVTLNTEAFF
TGTGCCAGCAGCCAAGGGGTGACCTTGAACACTGAAGCTTTCTTT
>TRBV7-3|TRBJ2-2|.
CASSSLGTLNTGELFF
TGTGCCAGCAGCTCTCTAGGGACACTGAACACCGGGGAGCTGTTTTTT
>TRBV7-9|TRBJ2-3|TRBD1
CASAQGVNTDTQYF
TGTGCCAGCGCCCAGGGGGTAAATACAGATACGCAGTATTTT
>TRBV4-1|TRBJ2-7|TRBD2
CASSQERGRVSYEQYF
TGCGCCAGCAGCCAAGAACGAGGGAGGGTCTCCTACGAGCAGTACTTC
>TRBV27|TRBJ2-1|.
CASSLGHPTYNEQFF
TGTGCCAGCAGTTTGGGACACCCTACCTACAATGAGCAGTTCTTC
>TRBV5-1|TRBJ2-7|.
CASSLAGNEQYF
TGCGCCAGCAGCTTGGCAGGGAACGAGCAGTACTTC
>TRBV9|TRBJ1-2|TRBD1
CASSVDRGSGYTF
TGTGCCAGCAGCGTAGACAGGGGATCCGGCTACACCTTC
>TRBV2|TRBJ1-5|.
CASSGTFSNQPQHF
TGTGCCAGCAGTGGGACATTTAGCAATCAGCCCCAGCATTTT
>TRBV2|TRBJ2-7|.
CASNGAGPPDEQYF
TGTGCCAGCAACGGTGCGGGACCGCCTGACGAGCAGTACTTC
>TRBV6-6|TRBJ2-3|TRBD2
CASSYGGGRAFDTQYF
TGTGCCAGCAGTTATGGTGGCGGGAGAGCGTTTGATACGCAGTATTTT
>TRBV28|TRBJ1-5|TRBD1
CASSRTDRGGWNQPQHF
TGTGCCAGCAGTCGAACTGACAGGGGAGGTTGGAATCAGCCCCAGCATTTT
>TRBV28|TRBJ1-2|.
CASSSTGGYGYTF
TGTGCCAGCAGCTCAACGGGGGGCTATGGCTACACCTTC
>TRBV5-4|TRBJ2-3|TRBD2
CASSLLLLAGGLSSDAQYF
TGTGCCAGCAGCTTGTTGTTACTAGCGGGAGGGCTGAGTTCAGATGCGCAGTATTTT
>TRBV5-6|TRBJ2-1|.
CASSYLGSSYNEQFF
TGTGCCAGCAGCTACCTCGGGAGCTCCTACAATGAGCAGTTCTTC
>TRBV19|TRBJ2-2|.
CASSMGGGPGTGELFF
TGTGCCAGTAGTATGGGAGGGGGGCCGGGCACCGGGGAGCTGTTTTTT
>TRBV27|TRBJ2-7|TRBD2
CASSRTSGSYEQYF
TGTGCCAGCAGTCGGACTAGCGGGAGCTACGAGCAGTACTTC
>TRBV19|TRBJ2-7|TRBD2
CASSPLAGVDEQYF
TGTGCCAGTAGTCCGCTAGCGGGAGTTGACGAGCAGTACTTC
>TRBV7-2|TRBJ1-1|TRBD1
CASSLAGKTGPEAFF
TGTGCCAGCAGCTTAGCCGGTAAGACAGGGCCTGAAGCTTTCTTT
>TRBV4-1|TRBJ2-7|.
CASSRASGAGWDEQYF
TGCGCCAGCAGCCGGGCGTCTGGGGCCGGGTGGGACGAGCAGTACTTC
>TRBV7-6|TRBJ2-7|TRBD1
CASSPDRREQYF
TGTGCCAGCAGCCCGGACAGGCGTGAGCAGTACTTC
>TRBV5-1|TRBJ2-5|TRBD1
CASSWGDRGLSETQYF
TGCGCCAGCAGCTGGGGGGACAGGGGGCTGTCGGAGACCCAGTACTTC
>TRBV7-9|TRBJ1-2|.
CASSLLSGTHNYGYTF
TGTGCCAGCAGCTTACTTTCGGGAACCCATAACTATGGCTACACCTTC
>TRBV7-9|TRBJ2-1|.
CASSFPGSYNEQFF
TGTGCCAGCAGCTTCCCCGGGAGCTACAATGAGCAGTTCTTC
>TRBV7-9|TRBJ2-7|.
CASSLGVYEQYF
TGTGCCAGCAGCTTAGGAGTTTACGAGCAGTACTTC
>TRBV19|TRBJ2-7|TRBD2
CASRRTSGAYEQYF
TGTGCCTCCCGTAGGACTAGCGGGGCCTACGAGCAGTACTTC
>TRBV7-9|TRBJ1-1|TRBD1
CASSFTGVNTEAFF
TGTGCCAGCAGCTTCACAGGGGTGAACACTGAAGCTTTCTTT
>TRBV18|TRBJ2-1|.
CASSPEQGWENEQFF
TGTGCCAGCTCACCAGAACAGGGATGGGAAAATGAGCAGTTCTTC
>TRBV7-7|TRBJ2-3|.
CASSLGTGRADTQYF
TGTGCCAGCAGCTTAGGGACTGGCCGTGCGGATACGCAGTATTTT
>TRBV7-9|TRBJ2-5|TRBD2
CASSFRGLAGLQQYF
TGTGCCAGCAGCTTCCGGGGACTAGCGGGACTCCAGCAGTACTTC
>TRBV10-3|TRBJ2-2|TRBD2
CATAGGSNFYTGELFF
TGTGCCACGGCTGGCGGGAGTAATTTTTACACCGGGGAGCTGTTTTTT
>TRBV10-2|TRBJ1-5|TRBD1
CASRPDRGLGQPQHF
TGCGCCAGCAGACCAGACAGGGGGCTGGGTCAGCCCCAGCATTTT
>TRBV25-1|TRBJ1-5|TRBD1
CASSESGTGGGNQPQHF
TGTGCCAGCAGTGAATCCGGGACAGGGGGCGGCAATCAGCCCCAGCATTTT
>TRBV5-1|TRBJ1-1|.
CASSLEGPPKEAFF
TGCGCCAGCAGCTTGGAGGGGCCCCCGAAAGAAGCTTTCTTT
>TRBV5-4|TRBJ2-7|.
CASSSTGRSSYEQYF
TGTGCCAGCAGCTCGACAGGAAGGAGCTCCTACGAGCAGTACTTC
>TRBV19|TRBJ1-4|TRBD1
CASSYWTGTTNEKLFF
TGTGCCAGTAGTTACTGGACAGGGACAACTAATGAAAAACTGTTTTTT
>TRBV27|TRBJ2-1|TRBD1
CASSLWSGGSYNEQFF
TGTGCCAGCAGTTTATGGTCAGGGGGCTCCTACAATGAGCAGTTCTTC
>TRBV7-3|TRBJ2-7|.
CASSLSGHTSYEQYF
TGTGCCAGCAGCTTAAGCGGGCATACCTCCTACGAGCAGTACTTC
>TRBV28|TRBJ1-2|.
CASSLRGANYGYTF
TGTGCCAGCAGTTTACGGGGGGCTAACTATGGCTACACCTTC
>TRBV29-1|TRBJ1-1|.
CSVEESAAFF
TGCAGCGTTGAAGAGTCCGCGGCTTTCTTT
>TRBV2|TRBJ1-2|.
CASTLGQLNYGYTF
TGTGCCAGCACACTCGGACAGCTTAACTATGGCTACACCTTC
>TRBV5-1|TRBJ1-2|.
CASSGALANYGYTF
TGCGCCAGCAGCGGAGCCCTGGCCAACTATGGCTACACCTTC
>TRBV4-1|TRBJ1-1|.
CASSRGTGGENEAFF
TGCGCCAGCAGCCGTGGAACGGGGGGAGAAAATGAAGCTTTCTTT
>TRBV6-5|TRBJ1-2|.
CASSETAVYGYTF
TGTGCCAGCAGTGAAACGGCGGTCTATGGCTACACCTTC
>TRBV6-6|TRBJ2-7|.
CASRGGVREQYF
TGTGCCAGCAGGGGCGGGGTTCGCGAGCAGTACTTC
>TRBV10-3|TRBJ1-1|TRBD1
CAISGTETGGNTEAFF
TGTGCCATCAGTGGGACGGAGACAGGGGGGAACACTGAAGCTTTCTTT
>TRBV7-9|TRBJ2-7|.
CASSPPGIARPGEQYF
TGTGCCAGCAGCCCCCCGGGAATAGCTAGGCCGGGCGAGCAGTACTTC